A few counts support the clone carrying this TCR beta chain. The antigen remains unidentified. The CDR3 runs to 17 residues. Germline values: CDR1 SGHTA, CDR2 FQGNSA. The V gene end was trimmed by 5 bases and the J gene end by 9 bases; junction bases not matched to a gene: 15. These data originate in a study of identical twins. A universal primer site arose from template switching, and cDNA bore unique molecular identifiers. Each CDR3 protein is one row after TCRdb ran MiXCR on the 5' RACE reads. The sample consists of nearly 650,000 distinct CDR3 sequences, 7.1% of them appearing once. Findings of the study overall: Excess low generation probability was seen in twin-shared out-of-frame alpha sequences.

These data also formed part of another study, on yellow fever vaccine responses in identical twins.

Sample: PBMCs. The TCR was taken from a woman aged 18-29 years in good health. The V call is TRBV7-2, the J call TRBJ2-1, with TRBD2 identical over 11 bases. This CDR3 is CASSKGVLAGGSGEQFF. The CDR3 nucleotides read TGTGCCAGCAGCAAAGGGGTCCTAGCGGGGGGATCTGGTGAGCAGTTCTTC.